Listed here are 14 T cell receptor beta chains from one sample, sequenced in a study of T cell repertoires in cytomegalovirus infection. MiXCR, applied by TCRdb to the reads, yields one record per CDR3 protein. This table holds a few hundred thousand distinct CDR3 sequences, about 40% found once. Their target antigens are unknown. The material was cultured PBMCs, obtained from culture after CMV antigen stimulation. Every receptor here comes from a human donor in good health (CMV status not recorded). Some clones in this sample may be carry-over from other donors' samples.

V and J are TRBV11-2 and TRBJ2-5, with TRBD1 matching over 9 bases. This CDR3 has 19 residues. Unmatched junction bases numbered 13, after V lost 0 bases and J lost 2 bases. Germline V gives CDR1 SGHAT, CDR2 FQNNGV. The CDR3 region is CASSLDRWGTGPLQETQYF. CDR3 coding DNA: TGTGCCAGCAGCTTAGACCGGTGGGGGACAGGGCCCCTGCAAGAGACCCAGTACTTC. The complete variable domain, with remaining parts taken from reference TRBV11-2 and TRBJ2-5, reads EAGVAQSPRYKIIEKRQSVAFWCNPISGHATLYWYQQILGQGPKLLIQFQNNGVVDDSQLPKDRFSAERLKGVDSTLKIQPAKLEDSAVYLCASSLDRWGTGPLQETQYFGPGTRLLVL.

This clonotype turned up a few times. The chain has TRBV10-3 and TRBJ2-7, with D possibly matching TRBD2 (6 bases). The CDR3 sequence is 14 residues long. With 2 bases removed from V and 0 bases from J, the gap between germline ends came to 8 bases. CDR1 is ENHRY and CDR2 is SYGVKD in the germline V gene. Here the CDR3 DNA reads TGTGCCATCAGTGAGGGGACTTTCTCCTACGAGCAGTACTTC. Its translation is CAISEGTFSYEQYF.

This chain connects TRBV4-1 to TRBJ2-2; TRBD2 matches 8 bases. The CDR3 sequence is 17 residues long. V shed 0 bases, J shed 3 bases, and the junction held 6 bases outside the gene matches. CDR1 is MGHRA, CDR2 YSYEKL, per germline. CDR3 sequence: CASSQDIPGGYTGELFF. CDR3 sequence (DNA): TGCGCCAGCAGCCAAGATATCCCGGGAGGGTACACCGGGGAGCTGTTTTTT.

This clonotype appeared a few times. The V gene is TRBV10-3, the J gene TRBJ1-2; no clear D gene. Trimming pared 3 bases from V and 3 bases from J, leaving 5 bases between. The CDR3 covers 12 residues. Germline V CDR1 and CDR2: ENHRY, SYGVKD. The CDR3 DNA is TGTGCCATCAGTGATACAGACTATGGCTACACCTTC. Protein: CAISDTDYGYTF.

The V call is TRBV11-2, the J call TRBJ2-3; maybe TRBD2 (7 bases). Per germline, CDR1 SGHAT and CDR2 FQNNGV. The CDR3 contains 17 residues. V was trimmed by 0 bases and J by 4 bases, leaving 17 bases between them. This CDR3 reads CASSLDLWGGASDTQYF. As DNA, the CDR3 is TGTGCCAGCAGCTTAGATCTGTGGGGGGGCGCATCAGATACGCAGTATTTT. Combining the CDR3 with reference TRBV11-2 and TRBJ2-3 gives the whole variable domain EAGVAQSPRYKIIEKRQSVAFWCNPISGHATLYWYQQILGQGPKLLIQFQNNGVVDDSQLPKDRFSAERLKGVDSTLKIQPAKLEDSAVYLCASSLDLWGGASDTQYFGPGTRLTVL.

V and J are TRBV12-3 or TRBV12-4 and TRBJ2-4; D gene uncertain. V was pared by 5 bases and J by 0 bases, with 11 bases between. The CDR3 runs 15 residues. CDR3 loop: CASSLGNLAKNIQYF. CDR3 sequence (DNA): TGTGCCAGCAGTCTTGGCAATTTAGCCAAAAACATTCAGTACTTC.

V gene TRBV4-3 combines with J gene TRBJ2-1; tentatively, D is TRBD2 (6 bases). Trimming took 0 bases from V and 2 from J, leaving 8 bases between them. CDR1 LGHNA and CDR2 YSLEER come from the germline V gene. The CDR3 has 15 residues. CDR3: CASSQEGGTYNEQFF. The DNA for the CDR3 is TGCGCCAGCAGCCAAGAAGGCGGGACCTACAATGAGCAGTTCTTC.

The chain recombines TRBV7-3 with TRBJ2-5, with D possibly TRBD1 on 6 matching bases. Looked up from germline, CDR1 is SGHTA and CDR2 is FQGTGA. This CDR3 contains 15 residues. With 7 bases removed from V and 4 bases from J, the gap between germline ends came to 19 bases. In DNA, the CDR3 is TGTGCCAGCACCAAAAGAAGGGGGTCGGGAGAGACCCAGTACTTC. This gives the protein CASTKRRGSGETQYF.

J is TRBJ2-3 and V is TRBV5-1, with TRBD2 identical over 10 bases. Per germline, CDR1 SGHRS and CDR2 YFSETQ. Trimming at V came to 5 bases and at J to 6 bases, leaving 9 bases not matched to a gene. This CDR3 comprises 15 residues. This chain's CDR3 is CASRRLAGGMDTQYF. CDR3 bases: TGCGCCAGCAGAAGACTAGCGGGTGGCATGGATACGCAGTATTTT.

The V gene is TRBV6-6, the J gene TRBJ1-1, with 9 bases lining up with TRBD1. The CDR3 runs to 13 residues. The ends lost 6 bases at V and 6 bases at J; junction bases unmatched: 5. Germline V gene data show CDR1 as MNHNY and CDR2 as SVGAGI (reference sequence). CDR3 amino acids: CASRRDRAAEAFF. The DNA of the CDR3 is TGTGCCAGCAGACGGGACAGGGCAGCTGAAGCTTTCTTT.

The chain employs TRBV28 and TRBJ1-2; TRBD1 might be the D (5 bases). V was cut by 1 base and J by 4 bases, with 19 bases left in between. Per the germline V gene, CDR1 is MDHEN and CDR2 is SYDVKM. CDR3 size: 17 residues. The CDR3 DNA reads as TGTGCCAGCAGTTTATCGGGGACCGCACTTGCGATCTATGGCTACACCTTC. Encoded protein: CASSLSGTALAIYGYTF.

This clonotype was counted a few times. The chain uses TRBV7-8 and TRBJ2-2; TRBD1 or TRBD2 may be the D gene (6 bases each). The germline V gene has CDR1 SGHVS and CDR2 FQNEAQ. V was shortened by 0 bases and J by 9 bases, with 8 bases between the two germline ends. This CDR3 comprises 13 residues. CDR3 coding DNA: TGTGCCAGCAGCTTAGCGGGGGGCCGGGAGCTGTTTTTT. The encoded protein is CASSLAGGRELFF.

This chain joins TRBV12-3 or TRBV12-4 and TRBJ2-1; D may match TRBD1 or TRBD2 (5 bases each). Trimming took 7 bases from V and 9 from J, leaving 16 bases between them. The CDR3 is made up of 13 amino acids. The CDR3 protein is CASTPGTTLEQFF. In DNA, the CDR3 is TGTGCCAGCACTCCTGGGACGACACTTGAGCAGTTCTTC.

The chain uses TRBV12-3 or TRBV12-4 and TRBJ2-1; D might be TRBD2 (6 bases). The CDR3 covers 14 residues. The V end was cut by 7 bases, the J end by 3 bases, with 13 bases between. Here the CDR3 reads CASNRNGGYNEQFF. CDR3 coding DNA: TGTGCCAGCAATCGGAACGGGGGCTACAATGAGCAGTTCTTC.